This note documents a single T cell receptor (beta chain) sequence. The target antigen is unknown. PCR was performed using 60 Vbeta and 13 Jbeta primers. Sequencing was performed with immunoSEQ multiplex PCR; in TCRdb, only in-frame clones are kept and a portion is missing. This table has 180,000 or so clones, about four fifths appearing once. Germline assignment: CDR1 MNHEY and CDR2 SVGAGI. This CDR3 contains 16 residues. Trimming removed 4 bases from V and 2 bases from J, with 12 bases in between. The data belong to a study of cytomegalovirus exposure and HLA in healthy donors. Across the whole study: There were tens of millions of unique TCRs (from HLA-typed donors) in an early data release. Regarding the study as a whole: Available immune exposure information was restricted to CMV serostatus only. The study recorded about 150 TCR beta chains that were cytomegalovirus-associated. TCR beta V- and J-gene trimming, according to a later analysis, was linked to a missense DCLRE1C variant.

This chain connects TRBV6-5 to TRBJ2-6; TRBD1 is a possible D gene (6 bases). Sequencing used PBMCs. This TCR derives from a female donor in good health and CMV-seronegative. CDR3: CASSSPPGAGANVLTF. CDR3 coding DNA: TGTGCCAGCAGTTCGCCCCCAGGGGCTGGGGCCAACGTCCTGACTTTC.